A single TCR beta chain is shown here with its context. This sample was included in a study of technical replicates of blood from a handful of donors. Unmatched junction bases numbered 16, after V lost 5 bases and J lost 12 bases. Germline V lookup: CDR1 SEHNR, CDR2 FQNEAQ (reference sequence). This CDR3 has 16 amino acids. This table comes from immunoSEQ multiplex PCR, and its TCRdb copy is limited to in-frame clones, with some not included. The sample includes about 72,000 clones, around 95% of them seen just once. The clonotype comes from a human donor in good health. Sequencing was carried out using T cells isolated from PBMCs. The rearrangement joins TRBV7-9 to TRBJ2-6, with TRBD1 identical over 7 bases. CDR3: CASSTLRQGGPTVLTF. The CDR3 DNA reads TGTGCCAGCAGCACCCTCAGACAGGGTGGGCCAACCGTCCTGACTTTC.